Shown below are 7 T cell receptor beta chains from a single sample sequenced in a study of T cell responses to AZD1222 COVID-19 vaccine. Method: immunoSEQ multiplex PCR; TCRdb's copy keeps in-frame clones and lacks some. Here the sample spans about 190,000 clones, 92% being singletons. The sequencing used peripheral blood, collected on day 0 of AZD1222 vaccination. These receptors all come from an adult in good health.

The gene calls are TRBV12-5 and TRBJ2-4, with D perhaps TRBD1 (6 bases). Germline assignment: CDR1 LGHNT and CDR2 FRNRAP. The CDR3 is 16 amino acids. Trimming stripped 2 bases from V and 6 bases from J, with 17 bases between. CDR3 residues: CASGLYPRGGGNIQYF. Written as DNA, the CDR3 is TGTGCTAGTGGTTTGTACCCCCGAGGGGGTGGAAACATTCAGTACTTC.

The chain uses TRBV25-1 and TRBJ2-2, with D possibly matching TRBD2 (6 bases). V was shortened by 2 bases and J by 3 bases, with 13 bases between the two germline ends. The germline V gene encodes CDR1 MGHDK and CDR2 SYGVNS. The CDR3 spans 16 residues. CDR3 region: CASSEARGGDTGELFF. The CDR3 nucleotides are TGTGCCAGCAGTGAAGCCCGGGGCGGGGACACCGGGGAGCTGTTTTTT.

The V call is TRBV18, the J call TRBJ1-2; D is unclear. Trimming stripped 2 bases from V and 4 bases from J, with 5 bases between. Germline-derived CDR1 and CDR2 are KGHSH and LQKENI. The CDR3 totals 12 residues. Here the CDR3 DNA reads TGTGCCAGCTCACCAGCGAGCTATGGCTACACCTTC. Translated, it gives CASSPASYGYTF.

This chain links TRBV27 with TRBJ1-1; the D gene is possibly TRBD1 (5 bases). The V end was cut by 6 bases, the J end by 7 bases, with 15 bases between. Per the germline V gene, CDR1 is MNHEY and CDR2 is SMNVEV (reference sequence). The CDR3 spans 13 residues. This CDR3 is CASRETGSVEAFF. The DNA for the CDR3 is TGTGCCAGCAGAGAAACAGGATCTGTTGAAGCTTTCTTT.

CDR3 sequence (DNA): TGTGCCAGCACGGGGTACACTGGAGAAGCTTTCTTT. Translating gives CASTGYTGEAFF. The J gene is TRBJ1-1, the V gene TRBV28; D is ambiguous. Between the trimmed V and J ends, which lost 7 bases and 8 bases, there was a span of 14 bases. The length of the CDR3 is 12 residues. The germline V gene has CDR1 MDHEN and CDR2 SYDVKM.

The chain links TRBV11-2 to TRBJ2-7; 9 bases align to TRBD2. The junction had 3 bases not matched to a gene; V was cut back by 1 base and J by 2 bases. CDR1 is SGHAT and CDR2 is FQNNGV in the germline V gene. This CDR3 region has 15 residues. CDR3 nucleotides: TGTGCCAGCAGCTTAGTCCTAGCGGGAACCTACGAGCAGTACTTC. Protein sequence: CASSLVLAGTYEQYF.

Regarding this clone: This sample also contains other DNA sequences that code for the same CDR3. V and J are TRBV3-1 (or the pseudogene TRBV3-2) and TRBJ1-1; no reliable D call. The CDR3 has 13 residues. The V and J ends lost 4 bases and 2 bases respectively, with 8 bases between them. Per the germline V gene, CDR1 is LGHDT and CDR2 is YNNKEL (reference sequence). The CDR3 reads CASSRDGNTEAFF. DNA of the CDR3: TGTGCCAGCAGCCGCGACGGAAACACTGAAGCTTTCTTT.